These 25 T cell receptor beta chains share one sample of origin, sequenced in a study of PD-1 blockade in classical Hodgkin lymphoma. With no exception, relapse followed autologous stem cell transplantation in all patients, and brentuximab vedotin exposure varied. Assay: immunoSEQ multiplex PCR; the TCRdb copy retains only in-frame clones and omits some. Among approximately 100,000 clones listed, around nine tenths were seen once. This sample comprised peripheral blood mononuclear cells (PBMCs), obtained before the second cycle of nivolumab. Receptors originate from a human donor with classical Hodgkin lymphoma.

This chain links TRBV20-1 with TRBJ2-3; the D is unclear. The length of the CDR3 is 11 residues. CDR1 and CDR2 (germline): DFQATT, SNEGSKA (reference sequence). V lost 6 bases to trimming and J lost 3 bases, with 7 bases between them. CDR3 nucleotides: TGCAGTGCCGCTGGGACAGATACGCAGTATTTT. It is translated as CSAAGTDTQYF.

To note about this clone: This specimen includes other DNA sequences encoding the same CDR3. The V and J genes are TRBV9 and TRBJ1-2; D gene unclear. CDR3 length: 13 residues. V dropped 0 bases and J dropped 2 bases, with 5 bases sitting between them. Germline CDR1 SGDLS, CDR2 YYNGEE. In DNA form, the CDR3 reads TGTGCCAGCAGCGTAGGGGGAAACTATGGCTACACCTTC. Its protein product is CASSVGGNYGYTF.

This clone was observed once. CDR3 amino acids: CASSLSRGPGETQYF. The CDR3 nucleotides are TGTGCCAGCAGTCTAAGCAGGGGTCCGGGAGAGACCCAGTACTTC. V gene TRBV27 combines with J gene TRBJ2-5; the D gene is possibly TRBD1 (6 bases). Germline CDR1 and CDR2: MNHEY and SMNVEV (reference sequence). V gave up 5 bases and J gave up 4 bases, with 17 bases separating them. The CDR3 totals 15 residues.

This clone occurred once. The chain is built from TRBV29-1 and TRBJ1-1; 8 positions match TRBD1. In germline, CDR1 is SQVTM, CDR2 ANQGSEA. The CDR3 loop spans 12 amino acids. Trimming removed 6 bases from V and 3 bases from J; junction bases left unmatched: 3. Here the CDR3 DNA reads TGCAGCGTCGACAGGGGTGACACTGAAGCTTTCTTT. Translation: CSVDRGDTEAFF.

This chain joins TRBV6-1 and TRBJ2-7; D is perhaps TRBD1 or TRBD2 (5 bases each). V was trimmed by 3 bases and J by 0 bases, leaving 12 bases between them. Germline CDR1 reads MNHNS; CDR2 reads SASEGT. The CDR3 consists of 15 residues. CDR3 sequence reads: CASSEEGTSSYEQYF. The CDR3 nucleotides are TGTGCCAGCAGTGAGGAAGGGACCAGCTCCTACGAGCAGTACTTC.

This chain connects TRBV29-1 to TRBJ1-2, with D possibly matching TRBD1 (5 bases). V was shortened by 7 bases and J by 3 bases, with 15 bases between the two germline ends. CDR1 SQVTM and CDR2 ANQGSEA come from the germline V gene. The length of the CDR3 is 13 residues. CDR3 DNA: TGCAGCGCCTCTAGGGGTACGGACTATGGCTACACCTTC. Translating gives CSASRGTDYGYTF. Full variable domain (outside the CDR3, taken from reference TRBV29-1 and TRBJ1-2): SAVISQKPSRDICQRGTSLTIQCQVDSQVTMMFWYRQQPGQSLTLIATANQGSEATYESGFVIDKFPISRPNLTFSTLTVSNMSPEDSSIYLCSASRGTDYGYTFGSGTRLTVV.

This clone was seen only a few times. The chain recombines TRBV7-6 with TRBJ1-4; no definite D call. Trimming cost V 3 bases and J 10 bases, with 6 bases left between them. Germline V lookup: CDR1 SGHVS, CDR2 FNYEAQ. This CDR3 is 11 amino acids long. This CDR3 reads CASSLWGKLFF. The CDR3 bases are TGTGCCAGCAGCTTGTGGGGAAAACTGTTTTTT.

The count of this clone is one. The V call is TRBV5-4, the J call TRBJ2-3; no clear D gene. CDR3 length equals 14 residues. Germline CDR1 and CDR2: SGHNT and YYREEE (reference sequence). V shed 0 bases and J shed 7 bases, with 12 bases lying between them. CDR3: CASSLDLDPNTQYF. DNA for the CDR3: TGTGCCAGCAGCTTGGATCTCGATCCCAATACGCAGTATTTT. Filled out from reference TRBV5-4 and TRBJ2-3, the complete variable domain reads ETGVTQSPTHLIKTRGQQVTLRCSSQSGHNTVSWYQQALGQGPQFIFQYYREEENGRGNFPPRFSGLQFPNYSSELNVNALELDDSALYLCASSLDLDPNTQYFGPGTRLTVL.

V and J are TRBV18 and TRBJ1-3; 9 nucleotides line up with TRBD1. The V and J ends lost 5 bases and 2 bases, in that order; junction bases with no gene match: 4. This CDR3 has 15 residues. Germline CDR1 reads KGHSH; CDR2 reads LQKENI. The CDR3, as DNA: TGTGCCAGCTCAGCGGGACAGGGAACTGGAAACACCATATATTTT. This codes for CASSAGQGTGNTIYF.

The chain carries TRBV7-2 and TRBJ1-3; 10 nucleotides match TRBD1. The ends lost 4 bases at V and 1 base at J; junction bases unmatched: 4. Germline assignment: CDR1 SGHTA and CDR2 FQGNSA. CDR3 length: 16 residues. The CDR3 bases are TGTGCCAGCAGCTCCAGGACAGGGGGGTCTGGAAACACCATATATTTT. Translation: CASSSRTGGSGNTIYF.

The chain uses TRBV7-9 and TRBJ2-5; D remains ambiguous. The length of the CDR3 is 14 residues. Germline CDR1 SEHNR, CDR2 FQNEAQ (reference sequence). V gave up 0 bases and J gave up 2 bases, with 7 bases separating them. CDR3 bases: TGTGCCAGCAGCTTAGCGTATAGACAAGAGACCCAGTACTTC. Translation: CASSLAYRQETQYF. The full variable domain, in which reference TRBV7-9 and TRBJ2-5 provide the parts outside the CDR3, is DTGVSQNPRHKITKRGQNVTFRCDPISEHNRLYWYRQTLGQGPEFLTYFQNEAQLEKSRLLSDRFSAERPKGSFSTLEIQRTEQGDSAMYLCASSLAYRQETQYFGPGTRLLVL.

This clone was seen a single time. This chain links TRBV27 with TRBJ1-6; D gene unclear. V was pared by 1 base and J by 8 bases, with 3 bases between. This CDR3 region has 12 residues. Germline CDR1 reads MNHEY; CDR2 reads SMNVEV (reference sequence). The CDR3 is CASSLWDSPLHF. CDR3 sequence (DNA): TGTGCCAGCAGTTTATGGGATTCACCCCTCCACTTT.

This clone was picked up one time. The chain combines TRBV27 with TRBJ1-2; D is uncertain. CDR3 size: 13 residues. Trimming took off 6 bases at V and 4 bases at J, with 12 bases between the two ends. CDR1 is MNHEY, CDR2 SMNVEV, per germline (reference sequence). In nucleotides, the CDR3 is TGTGCCAGCAGCCTGGGGTGGGCCTATGGCTACACCTTC. Translating gives CASSLGWAYGYTF.

V usage is TRBV7-9 and J usage is TRBJ2-7; 9 nucleotides agree with TRBD1. The V segment lost 2 bases and the J segment 3 bases; nucleotides outside the gene matches: 5. The germline V gene has CDR1 SEHNR and CDR2 FQNEAQ (reference sequence). The CDR3 is 15 residues long. The DNA for the CDR3 is TGTGCCAGCAGCTTATGGGGACAGGGAGTCTACGAGCAGTACTTC. Protein: CASSLWGQGVYEQYF.

The chain employs TRBV4-2 and TRBJ2-1; D is tentatively TRBD1 or TRBD2 (5 bases each). V gave up 0 bases and J gave up 7 bases, with 19 bases separating them. The CDR3 has 17 amino acids. CDR1 and CDR2 from the germline V gene are LGHNA and YNFKEQ. The chain's CDR3 is CASSQELRAGRKNEQFF. CDR3 coding DNA: TGTGCCAGCAGCCAAGAACTCAGGGCAGGGAGAAAGAATGAGCAGTTCTTC.

This chain uses TRBV2 with TRBJ2-5; a weak D match, TRBD2 (6 bases). Germline values: CDR1 SNHLY, CDR2 FYNNEI. The V and J ends lost 6 bases and 1 base respectively, with 15 bases between them. The CDR3 spans 15 residues. The CDR3 nucleotides read TGTGCCAGCAGCAGGGTCGGAGGGGTCCAAGAGACCCAGTACTTC. Translation gives CASSRVGGVQETQYF. Full variable domain (remainder filled in from reference TRBV2 and TRBJ2-5): EPEVTQTPSHQVTQMGQEVILRCVPISNHLYFYWYRQILGQKVEFLVSFYNNEISEKSEIFDDQFSVERPDGSNFTLKIRSTKLEDSAMYFCASSRVGGVQETQYFGPGTRLLVL.

The chain joins TRBV7-2 to TRBJ2-7; 11 nucleotides line up with TRBD2. The CDR3 has 16 residues. Unmatched junction bases numbered 7, after V lost 4 bases and J lost 2 bases. Germline V gene data show CDR1 as SGHTA and CDR2 as FQGNSA. CDR3: CASSSLTSGTPYEQYF. CDR3 DNA: TGTGCCAGCAGCTCCCTGACTAGCGGGACCCCCTACGAGCAGTACTTC.

This clone was seen a few times. The chain's CDR3 is CASIGGISPLHF. CDR3 in DNA: TGTGCCAGCATCGGGGGGATTTCACCCCTCCACTTT. V is TRBV21-1 and J is TRBJ1-6. TRBV21-1 is deemed a pseudogene. CDR3 length: 12 residues.

The rearrangement joins TRBV7-2 to TRBJ2-1; the match to TRBD2 covers 10 bases. Losses at the gene ends were 5 bases for V and 4 bases for J; bases not matched to a gene: 8. The CDR3 has 16 residues. Germline V CDR1 and CDR2: SGHTA, FQGNSA. The CDR3: CASSKPLAGDYNEQFF. The CDR3 nucleotides read TGTGCCAGCAGCAAACCTCTAGCGGGGGATTACAATGAGCAGTTCTTC.

The V call is TRBV6-1, the J call TRBJ2-7; D gene unclear. This CDR3 spans 11 amino acids. Germline-derived CDR1 and CDR2 are MNHNS and SASEGT. Trimming stripped 4 bases from V and 2 bases from J, with 3 bases between. The CDR3 DNA reads as TGTGCCAGCAGTGCGGCCTACGAGCAGTACTTC. Its translation: CASSAAYEQYF.

The rearrangement joins TRBV19 to TRBJ2-7, with 7 bases fitting TRBD1. With V trimmed by 6 bases and J by 0 bases, 11 bases remained unmatched. The CDR3 runs to 16 residues. The germline V gene encodes CDR1 LNHDA and CDR2 SQIVND (reference sequence). In DNA, the CDR3 is TGTGCCAGTAGCACCCTGACAGGGCAAAGCTCCTACGAGCAGTACTTC. It is translated as CASSTLTGQSSYEQYF.

The rearrangement uses TRBV11-2 and TRBJ1-1; possible D gene TRBD1, 5 bases. The germline V gene encodes CDR1 SGHAT and CDR2 FQNNGV. The V end was cut by 3 bases, the J end by 2 bases, with 16 bases between. This CDR3 region has 16 residues. CDR3 sequence: CASSFGRGYLNTEAFF. The CDR3 DNA reads TGTGCCAGCAGCTTCGGAAGGGGATATCTTAACACTGAAGCTTTCTTT.

The chain recombines TRBV2 with TRBJ1-1; D ambiguous. The V gene lost 8 bases and the J gene lost 1 base, with 5 bases spanning the gap. Germline CDR1 SNHLY, CDR2 FYNNEI. The CDR3 length is 11 residues. The CDR3 protein is CASQRNTEAFF. CDR3 DNA sequence: TGTGCCAGCCAAAGGAACACTGAAGCTTTCTTT.

This chain uses TRBV6-1 with TRBJ2-5; 8 bases line up with TRBD2. The CDR3 has 15 residues. The ends lost 8 bases at V and 1 base at J; junction bases unmatched: 9. Germline-derived CDR1 and CDR2 are MNHNS and SASEGT. The CDR3 sequence is CASEVVAGPQETQYF. CDR3 nucleotides: TGTGCCAGCGAGGTGGTAGCGGGGCCCCAAGAGACCCAGTACTTC.

V usage is TRBV28 and J usage is TRBJ2-2; D may be TRBD1 or TRBD2 (5 bases each). Germline values: CDR1 MDHEN, CDR2 SYDVKM. The germline V and J ends were trimmed by 2 bases and 6 bases, with 13 bases remaining between them. This CDR3 region has 15 residues. CDR3 region: CASSLGFRGAGELFF. CDR3 nucleotide sequence: TGTGCCAGCAGTTTAGGGTTCCGGGGCGCCGGGGAGCTGTTTTTT.